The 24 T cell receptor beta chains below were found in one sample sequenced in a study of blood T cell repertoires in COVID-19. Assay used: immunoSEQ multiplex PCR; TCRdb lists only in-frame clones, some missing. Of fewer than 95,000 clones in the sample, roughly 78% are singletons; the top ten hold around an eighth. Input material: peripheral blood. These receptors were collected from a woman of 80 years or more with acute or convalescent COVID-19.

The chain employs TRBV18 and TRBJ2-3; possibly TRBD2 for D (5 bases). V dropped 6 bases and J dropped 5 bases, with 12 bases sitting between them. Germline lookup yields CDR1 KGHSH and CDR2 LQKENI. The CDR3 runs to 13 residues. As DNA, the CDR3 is TGTGCCAGCTCCAAGGTCGGGGAAGATACGCAGTATTTT. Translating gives CASSKVGEDTQYF. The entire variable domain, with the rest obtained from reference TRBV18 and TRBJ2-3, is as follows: NAGVMQNPRHLVRRRGQEARLRCSPMKGHSHVYWYRQLPEEGLKFMVYLQKENIIDESGMPKERFSAEFPKEGPSILRIQQVVRGDSAAYFCASSKVGEDTQYFGPGTRLTVL.

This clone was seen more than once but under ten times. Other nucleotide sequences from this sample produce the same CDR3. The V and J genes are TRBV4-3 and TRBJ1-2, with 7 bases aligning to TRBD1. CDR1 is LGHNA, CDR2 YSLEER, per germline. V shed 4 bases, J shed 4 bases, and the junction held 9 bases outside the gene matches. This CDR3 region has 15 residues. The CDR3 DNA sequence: TGCGCCAGCAGCCCGCAAACAGGGGCAGGCTATGGCTACACCTTC. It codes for CASSPQTGAGYGYTF.

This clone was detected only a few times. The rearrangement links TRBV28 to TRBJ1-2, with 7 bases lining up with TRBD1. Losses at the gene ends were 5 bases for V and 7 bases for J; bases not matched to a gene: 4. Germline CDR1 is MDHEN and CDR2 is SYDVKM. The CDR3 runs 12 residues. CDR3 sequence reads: CASSQQGPGYTF. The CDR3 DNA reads TGTGCCAGCAGTCAACAGGGGCCTGGCTACACCTTC.

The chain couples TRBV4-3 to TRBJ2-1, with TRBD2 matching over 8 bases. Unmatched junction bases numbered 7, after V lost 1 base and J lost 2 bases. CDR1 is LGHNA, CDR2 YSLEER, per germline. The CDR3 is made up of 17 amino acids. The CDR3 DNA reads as TGCGCCAGCAGCCAAGGCTTTGCGGGGGGAACCTACAATGAGCAGTTCTTC. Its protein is CASSQGFAGGTYNEQFF.

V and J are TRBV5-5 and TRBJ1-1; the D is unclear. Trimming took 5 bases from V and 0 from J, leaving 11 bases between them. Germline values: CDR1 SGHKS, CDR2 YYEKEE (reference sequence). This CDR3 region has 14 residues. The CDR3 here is CASRMGGMNTEAFF. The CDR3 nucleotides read TGTGCCAGCAGAATGGGAGGCATGAACACTGAAGCTTTCTTT.

The CDR3 sequence: CATSDSTGGGNQPQHF. The DNA of the CDR3 is TGTGCCACCAGTGATTCGACAGGGGGCGGCAATCAGCCCCAGCATTTT. The genes are TRBV24-1 and TRBJ1-5, with 10 bases identical to TRBD1. This CDR3 comprises 16 residues. Germline CDR1 reads KGHDR; CDR2 reads SFDVKD. Trimming took 2 bases from V and 2 from J; bases not matched to a gene: 2.

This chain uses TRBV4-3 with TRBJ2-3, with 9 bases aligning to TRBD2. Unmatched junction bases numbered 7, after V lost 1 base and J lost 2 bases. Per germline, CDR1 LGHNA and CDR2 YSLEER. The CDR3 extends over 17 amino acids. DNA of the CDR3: TGCGCCAGCAGCCAAGTCGGGGCGGGGGGGCCCACAGATACGCAGTATTTT. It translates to CASSQVGAGGPTDTQYF.

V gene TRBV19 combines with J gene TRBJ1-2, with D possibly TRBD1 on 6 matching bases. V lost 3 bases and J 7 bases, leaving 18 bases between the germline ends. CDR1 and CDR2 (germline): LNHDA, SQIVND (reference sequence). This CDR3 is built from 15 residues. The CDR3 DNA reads TGTGCCAGTAGTATCTTCCAGGGGTCCGAGGTTGGCTACACCTTC. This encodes CASSIFQGSEVGYTF.

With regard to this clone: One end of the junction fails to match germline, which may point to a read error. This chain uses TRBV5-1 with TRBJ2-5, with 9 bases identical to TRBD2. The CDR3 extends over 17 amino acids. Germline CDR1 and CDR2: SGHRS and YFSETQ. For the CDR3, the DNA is TGCGCCCGCAGCTTCGGCCGGGGCGGGGGGGGCCAAGAGACCCAGTACTTC. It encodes CARSFGRGGGGQETQYF.

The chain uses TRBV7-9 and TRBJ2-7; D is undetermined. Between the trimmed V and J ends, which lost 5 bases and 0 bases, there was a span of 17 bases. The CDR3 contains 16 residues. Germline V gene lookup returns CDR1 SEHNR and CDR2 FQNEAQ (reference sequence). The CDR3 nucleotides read TGTGCCAGCAGCCCATGGCCTCCAACCACCTCCTACGAGCAGTACTTC. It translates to CASSPWPPTTSYEQYF.

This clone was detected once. The CDR3 loop reads CASSLWRLAGGPGELFF. The CDR3 DNA sequence: TGTGCCAGCAGTTTATGGAGGCTAGCGGGGGGGCCCGGGGAGCTGTTTTTT. The rearrangement joins TRBV28 to TRBJ2-2; 12 positions match TRBD2. V shed 0 bases, J shed 6 bases, and the junction held 5 bases outside the gene matches. This CDR3 spans 17 amino acids. Germline V CDR1 and CDR2: MDHEN, SYDVKM.

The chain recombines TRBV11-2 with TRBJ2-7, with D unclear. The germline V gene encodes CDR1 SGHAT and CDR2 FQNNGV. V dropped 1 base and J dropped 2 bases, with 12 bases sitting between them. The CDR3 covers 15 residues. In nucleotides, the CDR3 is TGTGCCAGCAGCTTAGGCTACTATGTTGCCTACGAGCAGTACTTC. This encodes CASSLGYYVAYEQYF.

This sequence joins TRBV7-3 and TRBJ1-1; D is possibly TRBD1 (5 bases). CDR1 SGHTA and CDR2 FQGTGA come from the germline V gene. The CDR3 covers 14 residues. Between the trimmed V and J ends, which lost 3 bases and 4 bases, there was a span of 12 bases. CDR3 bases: TGTGCCAGCAGCTTCGCGGGGCGCGGCACTGAAGCTTTCTTT. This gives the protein CASSFAGRGTEAFF.

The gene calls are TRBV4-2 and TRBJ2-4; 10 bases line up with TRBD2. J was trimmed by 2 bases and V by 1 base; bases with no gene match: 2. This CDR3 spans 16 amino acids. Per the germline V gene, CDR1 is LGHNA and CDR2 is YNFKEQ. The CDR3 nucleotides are TGTGCCAGCAGCCAAGTACTAGCGGGGCCCAAAAACATTCAGTACTTC. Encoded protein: CASSQVLAGPKNIQYF.

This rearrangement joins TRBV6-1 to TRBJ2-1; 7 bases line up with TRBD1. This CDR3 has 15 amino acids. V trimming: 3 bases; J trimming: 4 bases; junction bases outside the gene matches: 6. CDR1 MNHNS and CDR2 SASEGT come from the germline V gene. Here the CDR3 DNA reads TGTGCCAGCAGTGAGACGGACAGGCCTTACAATGAGCAGTTCTTC. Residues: CASSETDRPYNEQFF.

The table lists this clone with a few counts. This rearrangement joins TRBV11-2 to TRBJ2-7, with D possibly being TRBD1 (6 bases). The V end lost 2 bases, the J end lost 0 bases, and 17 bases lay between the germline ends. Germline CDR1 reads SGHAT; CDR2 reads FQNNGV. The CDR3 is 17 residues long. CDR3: CASSLTGTGSLSYEQYF. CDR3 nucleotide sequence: TGTGCCAGCAGCTTAACGGGCACAGGGTCCCTCTCCTACGAGCAGTACTTC. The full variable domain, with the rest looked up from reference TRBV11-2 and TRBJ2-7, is EAGVAQSPRYKIIEKRQSVAFWCNPISGHATLYWYQQILGQGPKLLIQFQNNGVVDDSQLPKDRFSAERLKGVDSTLKIQPAKLEDSAVYLCASSLTGTGSLSYEQYFGPGTRLTVT.

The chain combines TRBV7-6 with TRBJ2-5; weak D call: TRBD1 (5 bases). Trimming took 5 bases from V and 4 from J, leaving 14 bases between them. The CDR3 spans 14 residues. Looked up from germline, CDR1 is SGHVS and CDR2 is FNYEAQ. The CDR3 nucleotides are TGTGCCAGCAGCAGACAGCTGGTAGCAGAGACCCAGTACTTC. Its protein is CASSRQLVAETQYF.

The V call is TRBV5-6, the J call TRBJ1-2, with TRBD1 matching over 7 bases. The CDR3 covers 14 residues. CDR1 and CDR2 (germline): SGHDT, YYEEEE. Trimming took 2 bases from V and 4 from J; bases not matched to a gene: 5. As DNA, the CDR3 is TGTGCCAGCAGCTTTATCGACAGGGCCTATGGCTACACCTTC. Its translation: CASSFIDRAYGYTF.

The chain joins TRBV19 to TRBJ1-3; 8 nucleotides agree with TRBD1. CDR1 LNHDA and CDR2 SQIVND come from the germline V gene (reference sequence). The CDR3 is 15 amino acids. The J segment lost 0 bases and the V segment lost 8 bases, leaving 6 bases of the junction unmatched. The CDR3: CASGWDRSSGNTIYF. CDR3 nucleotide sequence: TGTGCCAGTGGATGGGACAGGAGCTCTGGAAACACCATATATTTT.

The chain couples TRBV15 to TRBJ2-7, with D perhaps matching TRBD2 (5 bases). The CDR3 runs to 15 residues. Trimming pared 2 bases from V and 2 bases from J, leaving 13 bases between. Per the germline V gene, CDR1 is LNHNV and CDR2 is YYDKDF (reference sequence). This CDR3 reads CATSRSRVRAYEQYF. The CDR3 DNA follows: TGTGCCACCAGCAGATCGAGGGTGAGAGCCTACGAGCAGTACTTC.

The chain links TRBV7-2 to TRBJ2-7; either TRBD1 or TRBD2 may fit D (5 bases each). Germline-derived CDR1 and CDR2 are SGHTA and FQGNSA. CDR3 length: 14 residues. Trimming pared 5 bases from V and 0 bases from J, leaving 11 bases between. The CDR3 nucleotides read TGTGCCAGCAGCCTAGAGGGGAACTCCTACGAGCAGTACTTC. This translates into CASSLEGNSYEQYF.

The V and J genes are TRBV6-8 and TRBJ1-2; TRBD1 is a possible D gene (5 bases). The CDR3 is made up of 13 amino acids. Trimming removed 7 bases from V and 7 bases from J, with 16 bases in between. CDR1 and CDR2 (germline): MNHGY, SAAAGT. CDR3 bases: TGTGCCAGCACCCAACACAGGAGCCTTGGCTACACCTTC. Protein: CASTQHRSLGYTF.

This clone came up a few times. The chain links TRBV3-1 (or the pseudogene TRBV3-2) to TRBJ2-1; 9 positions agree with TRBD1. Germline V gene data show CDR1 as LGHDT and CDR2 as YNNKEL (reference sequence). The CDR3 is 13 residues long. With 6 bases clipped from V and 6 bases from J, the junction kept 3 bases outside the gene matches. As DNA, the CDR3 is TGTGCCAGCAGTGGGGGACAGGGCAATGAGCAGTTCTTC. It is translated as CASSGGQGNEQFF.

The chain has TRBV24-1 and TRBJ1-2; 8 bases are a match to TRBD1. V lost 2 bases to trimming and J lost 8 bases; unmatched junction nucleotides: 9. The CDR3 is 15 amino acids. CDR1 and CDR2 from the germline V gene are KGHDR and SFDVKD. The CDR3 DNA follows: TGTGCCACCAGTGATTCGGGCGACAGGGGAAAGGGCTACACCTTC. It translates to CATSDSGDRGKGYTF.